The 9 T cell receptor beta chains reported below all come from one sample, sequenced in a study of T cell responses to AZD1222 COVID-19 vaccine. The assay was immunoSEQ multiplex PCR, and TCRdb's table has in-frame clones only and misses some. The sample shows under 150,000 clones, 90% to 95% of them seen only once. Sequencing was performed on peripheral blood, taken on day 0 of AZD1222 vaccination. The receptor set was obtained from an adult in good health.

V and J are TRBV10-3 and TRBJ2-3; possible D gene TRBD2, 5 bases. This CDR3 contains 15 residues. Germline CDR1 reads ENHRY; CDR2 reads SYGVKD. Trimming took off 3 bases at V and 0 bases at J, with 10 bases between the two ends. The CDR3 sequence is CAISEQSGSTDTQYF. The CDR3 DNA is TGTGCCATCAGTGAACAGTCGGGGAGCACAGATACGCAGTATTTT.

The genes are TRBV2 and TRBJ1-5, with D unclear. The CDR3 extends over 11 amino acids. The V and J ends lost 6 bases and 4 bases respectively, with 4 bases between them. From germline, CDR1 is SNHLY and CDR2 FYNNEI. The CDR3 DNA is TGTGCCAGCAGGTTAAATCAGCCCCAGCATTTT. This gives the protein CASRLNQPQHF.

The CDR3 DNA is TGCGCCAGCACACCGGGGGAAGAGACCCAGTACTTC. Protein sequence: CASTPGEETQYF. V and J are TRBV5-1 and TRBJ2-5; TRBD2 is a possible D gene (6 bases). CDR1 and CDR2 (germline): SGHRS, YFSETQ. V shed 6 bases and J shed 3 bases, with 9 bases lying between them. CDR3 size: 12 residues.

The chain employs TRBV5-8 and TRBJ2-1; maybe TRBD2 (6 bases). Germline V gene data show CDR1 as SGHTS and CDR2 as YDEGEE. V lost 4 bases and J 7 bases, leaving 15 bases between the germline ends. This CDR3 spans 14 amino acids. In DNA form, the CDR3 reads TGTGCCAGCAGCACCCGGGAGAGACCAAATGAGCAGTTCTTC. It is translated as CASSTRERPNEQFF.

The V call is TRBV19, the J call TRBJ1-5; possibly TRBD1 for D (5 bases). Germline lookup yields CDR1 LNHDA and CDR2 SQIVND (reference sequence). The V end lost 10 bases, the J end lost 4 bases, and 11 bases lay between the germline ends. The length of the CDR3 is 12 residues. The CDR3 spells CATGGGNQPQHF. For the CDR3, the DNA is TGTGCCACGGGGGGAGGAAATCAGCCCCAGCATTTT. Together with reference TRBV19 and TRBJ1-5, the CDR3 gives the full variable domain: DGGITQSPKYLFRKEGQNVTLSCEQNLNHDAMYWYRQDPGQGLRLIYYSQIVNDFQKGDIAEGYSVSREKKESFPLTVTSAQKNPTAFYLCATGGGNQPQHFGDGTRLSIL.

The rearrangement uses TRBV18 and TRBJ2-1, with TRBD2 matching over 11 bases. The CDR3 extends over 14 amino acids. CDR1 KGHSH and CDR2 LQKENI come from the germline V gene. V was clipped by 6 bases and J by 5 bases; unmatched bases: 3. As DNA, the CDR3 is TGTGCCAGCTCCGGGACTAGCGGCGACAATGAGCAGTTCTTC. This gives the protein CASSGTSGDNEQFF.

The CDR3 is CSVLRTPNTEAFF. DNA of the CDR3: TGCAGCGTTCTTCGTACACCTAACACTGAAGCTTTCTTT. This chain links TRBV29-1 with TRBJ1-1; no clear D. Germline V gene lookup returns CDR1 SQVTM and CDR2 ANQGSEA. The CDR3 has 13 amino acids. V lost 5 bases to trimming and J lost 2 bases, with 12 bases between them.

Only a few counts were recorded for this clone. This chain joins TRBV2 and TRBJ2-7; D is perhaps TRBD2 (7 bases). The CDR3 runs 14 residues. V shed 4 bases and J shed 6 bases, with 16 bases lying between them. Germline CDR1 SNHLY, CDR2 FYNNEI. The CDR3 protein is CASSVQGGGSEQYF. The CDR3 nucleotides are TGTGCCAGCAGTGTGCAGGGAGGGGGGAGCGAGCAGTACTTC.

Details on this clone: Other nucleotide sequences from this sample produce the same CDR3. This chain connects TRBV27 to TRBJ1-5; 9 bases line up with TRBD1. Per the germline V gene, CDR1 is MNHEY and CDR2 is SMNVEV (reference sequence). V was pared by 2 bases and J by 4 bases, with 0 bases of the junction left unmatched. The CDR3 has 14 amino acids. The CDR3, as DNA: TGTGCCAGCAGTTTAGGGACAGGGAATCAGCCCCAGCATTTT. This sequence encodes CASSLGTGNQPQHF.